The TCR beta chain described here comes from a study of cytomegalovirus exposure and HLA in healthy donors. On this clone: No antigen is known for it.

Study conclusions and caveats: Beyond CMV serostatus, there was no information to go on about immune exposure. The study found most TCR sequences rare, yet found some public TCRs in many donors. Analyses of presence and absence presupposed an approximately uniform sequencing depth across donors.

The PCR employed 60 Vbeta primers together with 13 Jbeta primers. Clones were sequenced by immunoSEQ multiplex PCR, and TCRdb holds only the in-frame ones, with some missing. The repertoire has roughly 63,000 clones, about 65% of them found once; the top ten carry approximately 25%. CDR3 length: 16 residues. Per the germline V gene, CDR1 is MNHEY and CDR2 is SMNVEV (reference sequence). Trimming took 5 bases from V and 8 from J; bases not matched to a gene: 12. Sequencing was performed on PBMCs. The receptor comes from a man over 45 in good health and CMV-seropositive. This chain links TRBV27 with TRBJ1-2, with 12 bases fitting TRBD1. CDR3: CASSGWGTGGAKGYTF. The CDR3 nucleotides are TGTGCCAGCAGTGGGTGGGGGACAGGGGGCGCGAAAGGCTACACCTTC.